This TCR beta chain was captured by sequencing in a study of T-cell memory formation after mild COVID-19. TCRdb fed the 5' RACE reads into MiXCR, producing one record per CDR3 protein. The sample lists 450,000 to 700,000 distinct CDR3 sequences; about 20% were seen once. This CDR3 comprises 16 residues. The ends lost 3 bases at V and 3 bases at J; junction bases unmatched: 3. Germline loops: CDR1 DFQATT, CDR2 SNEGSKA (reference sequence). Sequencing input: PBMCs or a T cell subset sorted from them (not recorded which). The gene calls are TRBV20-1 and TRBJ2-3, with 16 bases aligning to TRBD2. This TCR came from an adult woman who had mild COVID-19 (a few samples of this study predate the infection). Cell type and time point are not known. CDR3 DNA: TGCAGTGCTAGGGGACTAGCGGGAGGGGGTACAGATACGCAGTATTTT. This translates into CSARGLAGGGTDTQYF.